The 4 T cell receptor beta chains below were found in one sample sequenced in a study of tumor-infiltrating lymphocytes in primary liver carcinoma. A primer in the constant region served to generate TCR beta cDNA from approximately 460 ng of total RNA. What produced the TCR beta libraries was three nested multiplex PCR rounds using slightly modified ARM-PCR. Running about 11 cycles apiece, the first two PCR rounds relied on TRBV1-TRBV30 forward primers together with a C-beta reverse primer. Each CDR3 protein gets one entry after TCRdb re-called the multiplex PCR reads with MiXCR. Counted here are approximately 99,000 distinct CDR3 sequences, about three quarters occurring once; the ten biggest clones make up around 8.8%. DNA and RNA were both co-extracted from 20-30 mg of bulk tissue that had not been sorted. What was sequenced was liver tumor tissue from sampling region 5. Specified subset: tumor region T5, tumor centre. These receptor sequences come from a woman between 55 and 75 years old with primary liver carcinoma and hepatitis B virus infection.

This clonotype was seen at least ten times. The genes are TRBV6-6 and TRBJ2-7; 11 bases are shared with TRBD2. The CDR3 runs to 18 residues. The V and J ends lost 3 bases and 1 base, in that order; junction bases with no gene match: 11. Germline assignment: CDR1 MNHNY and CDR2 SVGAGI (reference sequence). The chain's CDR3 is CASSYTSGLAGTSYEQYF. CDR3 DNA: TGTGCCAGCAGTTATACTTCAGGACTAGCGGGTACTTCCTACGAGCAGTACTTC.

Within the sample, this clonotype is medium-sized. The chain joins TRBV11-2 to TRBJ2-1, with 8 positions matching TRBD2. The CDR3 runs 16 residues. CDR1 is SGHAT and CDR2 is FQNNGV in the germline V gene. Trimming removed 8 bases from V and 5 bases from J; junction bases left unmatched: 14. CDR3: CASLPTLADINNEQFF. The CDR3, as DNA: TGTGCCAGCCTCCCCACACTAGCGGATATCAACAATGAGCAGTTCTTC.

As concerns this clonotype: This may arise from a read error, as a much more abundant clone is one base away. This chain joins TRBV28 and TRBJ2-1; 8 bases are a match to TRBD2. This CDR3 is 16 amino acids long. CDR1 and CDR2 (germline): MDHEN, SYDVKM. CDR3 residues: CASSLTSGSSYIEQFF. The CDR3, as DNA: TGTGCCAGCAGTTTAACGAGCGGGAGCTCCTACATTGAGCAGTTCTTC.

The J gene is TRBJ2-3, the V gene TRBV7-8; the match to TRBD2 covers 8 bases. Germline CDR1 and CDR2: SGHVS and FQNEAQ. This CDR3 contains 14 residues. Unmatched junction bases numbered 7, after V lost 7 bases and J lost 4 bases. CDR3 protein: CASTLVTSADTQYF. The CDR3 DNA reads as TGTGCCAGCACCCTGGTGACTAGCGCAGATACGCAGTATTTT.